The rows below give T cell receptor beta chains drawn from one sample of a study of OX40 agonist ivuxolimab in advanced cancers. The data were produced by immunoSEQ multiplex PCR, yet TCRdb's version contains in-frame clones alone and is incomplete. This repertoire shows more than 30,000 clones, roughly nine tenths found once; its top ten account for approximately 0.94%. The sample here was CD4+ or CD8+ T cells sorted from blood, taken in a trial of the OX40 agonist ivuxolimab. The origin of the receptors is an adult with an advanced solid tumor such as melanoma, head and neck, liver or kidney cancer. Each CDR3 is given with its conserved first and last residue. The D gene is left open where the match is weak. The size of a clone is reported for some rows only, either as once, few or many, or as a class for expanded clones.

length | J | size | V | D | DNA | CDR3
14 | TRBJ1-1 | NA | TRBV7-9 | NA | TGTGCCAGCAGCTTAGGGGGGCCGAACACTGAAGCTTTCTTT | CASSLGGPNTEAFF
18 | TRBJ1-3 | NA | TRBV11-2 | NA | TGTGCCAGCAGCTTCCCCCTTGCGGTTGACACCTCTGGAAACACCATATATTTT | CASSFPLAVDTSGNTIYF
18 | TRBJ1-2 | NA | TRBV6-1 | TRBD1 | TGTGCCAGCAGTGAAGCGCTTCTTCGGACGGACAGGGGATATGGCTACACCTTC | CASSEALLRTDRGYGYTF
15 | TRBJ2-7 | NA | TRBV4-2 | NA | TGTGCCAGCAGCCAAGATCGGGGCGGAGACTACGAGCAGTACTTC | CASSQDRGGDYEQYF
15 | TRBJ2-1 | NA | TRBV9 | TRBD2 | TGTGCCAGCAGCATCTCCCTAGCGGGAAACAATGAGCAGTTCTTC | CASSISLAGNNEQFF
12 | TRBJ2-7 | NA | TRBV5-1 | NA | TGCGCCAGCAGCTCGCCCGTAGGCGAGCAGTACTTC | CASSSPVGEQYF
17 | TRBJ2-3 | NA | TRBV5-1 | TRBD2 | TGCGCCAGCAGCTTGAGTCGGCTAGCGGGAGGGCGGGATACGCAGTATTTT | CASSLSRLAGGRDTQYF
15 | TRBJ2-5 | NA | TRBV9 | NA | TGTGCCAGCAGCGTAGATGTGGGATTGGGGGAGACCCAGTACTTC | CASSVDVGLGETQYF
16 | TRBJ1-5 | NA | TRBV6-1 | NA | TGTGCCAGCAGTGGTCGAAGGAGAGGTGGCAATCAGCCCCAGCATTTT | CASSGRRRGGNQPQHF
15 | TRBJ1-1 | NA | TRBV15 | NA | TGTGCCACCAGCAGGGACACAGGGTTGGGCACTGAAGCTTTCTTT | CATSRDTGLGTEAFF
16 | TRBJ1-3 | NA | TRBV7-2 | NA | TGTGCCAGCAGCTTTTCGCGGACCTGGCCCGTGGACACCATATATTTT | CASSFSRTWPVDTIYF
15 | TRBJ2-5 | once | TRBV15 | NA | TGTGCCACCAGCAGGGGGGCAACACAGGGAGAGACCCAGTACTTC | CATSRGATQGETQYF
13 | TRBJ2-5 | NA | TRBV6-5 | TRBD2 | TGTGCCAGCAGCATCGAGGGGAGGGGGACCCAGTACTTC | CASSIEGRGTQYF
14 | TRBJ2-2 | NA | TRBV7-9 | NA | TGTGCCAGCAGCTCGAGGAAGGGTGATGGGGAGCTGTTTTTT | CASSSRKGDGELFF
15 | TRBJ2-7 | few | TRBV7-2 | NA | TGTGCCAGCAGCCCCCAGGTGGCAGGCTCCTACGAGCAGTACTTC | CASSPQVAGSYEQYF
11 | TRBJ2-3 | NA | TRBV2 | NA | TGTGCCAGCTTAGCCTCAGATACGCAGTATTTT | CASLASDTQYF
16 | TRBJ2-2 | NA | TRBV6-1 | NA | TGTGCCAGCAGTGAAAGGATGACAGAAATCACCGGGGAGCTGTTTTTT | CASSERMTEITGELFF
13 | TRBJ1-2 | NA | TRBV2 | TRBD1 | TGTGCCAGCAGGGGGACAGTGAACTATGGCTACACCTTC | CASRGTVNYGYTF
12 | TRBJ1-5 | once | TRBV19 | NA | TGTGCCAGTAGTATCCCCTATCAGCCCCAGCATTTT | CASSIPYQPQHF
14 | TRBJ2-5 | NA | TRBV18 | TRBD1 | TGTGCCAGCTCACCTGGACAGGGTAGAGAGACCCAGTACTTC | CASSPGQGRETQYF
15 | TRBJ1-5 | NA | TRBV28 | NA | TGTGCCAGCAGCTGGGGCACCCAGGGGCGGCAGCCCCAGCATTTT | CASSWGTQGRQPQHF
15 | TRBJ1-6 | few | TRBV18 | NA | TGTGCCAGCTCAGCAGTGACAGCGGGGGTGAAGGCCCTCCACTTT | CASSAVTAGVKALHF
11 | TRBJ1-5 | NA | TRBV6-1 | NA | TGTGCCAGCAGTGAATCCGCGGCTCATCATTTT | CASSESAAHHF
18 | TRBJ2-3 | once | TRBV7-2 | TRBD2 | TGTGCCAGCAGCTTAGCCCCGAGGGCTAGCGGTCCCAGTTATACGCAGTATTTT | CASSLAPRASGPSYTQYF
11 | TRBJ1-2 | NA | TRBV19 | NA | TGTGCCACATCTGGGGACTATGGCTACACCTTC | CATSGDYGYTF
14 | TRBJ1-1 | NA | TRBV6-5 | NA | TGTGCCAGCAGTTACTCGCGGCTAAACACTGAAGCTTTCTTT | CASSYSRLNTEAFF
12 | TRBJ2-7 | few | TRBV5-4 | NA | TGTGCCAGCAGCTCGACCTTTTCCGAGCAGTACTTC | CASSSTFSEQYF
15 | TRBJ2-1 | NA | TRBV28 | TRBD1 | TGTGCCAGCAGATCAGGACAGGGGGCGTCCAATGAGCAGTTCTTC | CASRSGQGASNEQFF
13 | TRBJ2-5 | NA | TRBV5-4 | NA | TGTGCCAGCAGCTTGGAAGGGCCGGAGACCCAGTACTTC | CASSLEGPETQYF
17 | TRBJ2-7 | NA | TRBV27 | TRBD1 | TGTGCCAGCAGTTTCCAGGGGACAGGGGGTTCTTATGGCGAGCAGTACTTC | CASSFQGTGGSYGEQYF
15 | TRBJ2-2 | NA | TRBV5-4 | NA | TGTGCCAGCAGTTCCGCCGGGGGGAACACCGGGGAGCTGTTTTTT | CASSSAGGNTGELFF
15 | TRBJ2-7 | NA | TRBV7-9 | TRBD2 | TGTGCCAGCAGCTCAACTAGCGGGGATACCTACGAGCAGTACTTC | CASSSTSGDTYEQYF
16 | TRBJ2-3 | NA | TRBV2 | NA | TGTGCCAGCAGTGAAGCGTTAGCTAGACGCACAGATACGCAGTATTTT | CASSEALARRTDTQYF
13 | TRBJ2-5 | NA | TRBV19 | NA | TGTGCCAGTTATGATAGTGGGGGGGAGACCCAGTACTTC | CASYDSGGETQYF
17 | TRBJ2-1 | NA | TRBV2 | NA | TGTGCCAGCAGTGAATCTTTAGCCATTTATTCAAACAATGAGCAGTTCTTC | CASSESLAIYSNNEQFF
16 | TRBJ2-2 | NA | TRBV19 | TRBD1 | TGTGCCAGTAGTCCCCGGACAGGATCGCGGACCGGGGAGCTGTTTTTT | CASSPRTGSRTGELFF
12 | TRBJ2-2 | NA | TRBV2 | NA | TGTGCCAGCAGCCTGAACACCGGGGAGCTGTTTTTT | CASSLNTGELFF